This T cell receptor beta chain was identified during a study of regulatory T cells in long-lasting Graves disease. Study-level background: Freshly diagnosed Graves' patients had used antithyroid drugs for under 3 months.

Time point in this sample: newly diagnosed GD, antithyroid drugs for less than 3 months. The TCR library was made from RNA that had been extracted from PBMCs in TRIzol. Germline V lookup: CDR1 SGDLS, CDR2 YYNGEE. V dropped 2 bases and J dropped 3 bases, with 12 bases sitting between them. The CDR3 runs 15 residues. This clonotype was seen only a few times. CDR3-region Arm-PCR and iRepertoire HTBI primers produced the TCR beta libraries. TCRdb reprocessed the multiplex PCR reads via MiXCR and lists one record per CDR3 protein. The profile shows roughly 560,000 distinct CDR3 sequences, about 11% of them singletons. The sample was also reused in another study, on T cells in Graves' hyperthyroidism and ophthalmopathy. That work adds: The HTBI set primed first-round TCR CDR3 RT-PCR.

This chain links TRBV9 with TRBJ2-1; the D gene is possibly TRBD2 (6 bases). The specimen was peripheral blood mononuclear cells (PBMCs), collected at new diagnosis, from a patient treated with antithyroid drugs. The TCR was taken from a woman aged 30 to 39 with Graves disease. The CDR3 DNA reads as TGTGCCAGCAGCGTTGCTAGGGACTTCTACAATGAGCAGTTCTTC. Translated: CASSVARDFYNEQFF.